A selection of T cell receptor beta chains follows, all from one sample in a study of CD8 T cells in Susac syndrome. TCRdb redid the calling of the immunoSEQ multiplex PCR reads with MiXCR, one entry per CDR3 protein. The table records about 130,000 distinct CDR3 sequences, 90% to 95% of them present only once. Input material: CD8+ T cells from PBMCs. The receptors come from a human donor with Susac syndrome. Each CDR3 is given with its conserved first and last residue. Fields, in order: CDR3 protein, CDR3 DNA, D gene, clone size, J gene, V gene. D genes are given only for firm matches. Clone size, where shown, is once, few, many, or a class for clones that have expanded.

CDR3 protein: CASSLAADYGYTF
CDR3 DNA: TGTGCCAGCAGCTTAGCGGCAGACTATGGCTACACCTTC
D gene: -
clone size: -
J gene: TRBJ1-2
V gene: TRBV7-2

CDR3 protein: CASSSPRRQGAIGYTF
CDR3 DNA: TGTGCCAGCAGTTCTCCTAGGCGGCAGGGGGCGATTGGCTACACCTTC
D gene: TRBD1
clone size: -
J gene: TRBJ1-2
V gene: TRBV6-5

CDR3 protein: CASSTSGSHDEQYF
CDR3 DNA: TGTGCCAGCAGCACTAGCGGGAGTCATGACGAGCAGTACTTC
D gene: TRBD2
clone size: once
J gene: TRBJ2-7
V gene: TRBV5-4

CDR3 protein: CASSQFRGVREQYF
CDR3 DNA: TGTGCCAGCAGCCAGTTCCGGGGAGTCCGCGAGCAGTACTTC
D gene: -
clone size: -
J gene: TRBJ2-7
V gene: TRBV14

CDR3 protein: CASSRADHNSGANVLTF
CDR3 DNA: TGTGCCAGCTCACGAGCGGACCACAACTCTGGGGCCAACGTCCTGACTTTC
D gene: -
clone size: -
J gene: TRBJ2-6
V gene: TRBV18

CDR3 protein: CASSPEGQISIGRNYGYTF
CDR3 DNA: TGCGCCAGCAGCCCCGAGGGACAGATAAGCATTGGGAGGAACTATGGCTACACCTTC
D gene: TRBD1
clone size: -
J gene: TRBJ1-2
V gene: TRBV4-1

CDR3 protein: CASSQDGGSLYNEQFF
CDR3 DNA: TGCGCCAGCAGCCAAGATGGAGGGAGTTTATACAATGAGCAGTTCTTC
D gene: -
clone size: -
J gene: TRBJ2-1
V gene: TRBV4-3

CDR3 protein: CASSPEQGTGELFF
CDR3 DNA: TGTGCCAGCAGTCCAGAACAGGGGACCGGGGAGCTGTTTTTT
D gene: TRBD1
clone size: -
J gene: TRBJ2-2
V gene: TRBV12-3/TRBV12-4

CDR3 protein: CASSSYDGVYNEQFF
CDR3 DNA: TGTGCCAGCAGCTCTTACGACGGGGTCTACAATGAGCAGTTCTTC
D gene: -
clone size: -
J gene: TRBJ2-1
V gene: TRBV7-9

CDR3 protein: CSARGEIGLAYEQYF
CDR3 DNA: TGCAGTGCTAGGGGGGAAATCGGTCTTGCTTACGAGCAGTACTTC
D gene: -
clone size: -
J gene: TRBJ2-7
V gene: TRBV20-1

CDR3 protein: CASSPGTSGSDHTDTQYF
CDR3 DNA: TGTGCCAGCAGCCCCGGGACTAGCGGGAGTGACCACACAGATACGCAGTATTTT
D gene: TRBD2
clone size: -
J gene: TRBJ2-3
V gene: TRBV7-9

CDR3 protein: CASSQEPRTAFYGYTF
CDR3 DNA: TGTGCCAGCAGCCAAGAACCCCGGACAGCTTTCTATGGCTACACCTTC
D gene: -
clone size: -
J gene: TRBJ1-2
V gene: TRBV4-2

CDR3 protein: CATSVGTDQETQYF
CDR3 DNA: TGTGCCACCAGTGTTGGGACAGATCAAGAGACCCAGTACTTC
D gene: TRBD1
clone size: once
J gene: TRBJ2-5
V gene: TRBV24-1

CDR3 protein: CATSRPGLAAYNEQFF
CDR3 DNA: TGTGCCACCAGCAGACCGGGACTAGCGGCCTACAATGAGCAGTTCTTC
D gene: TRBD2
clone size: -
J gene: TRBJ2-1
V gene: TRBV15

CDR3 protein: CAWSVMGSGSPLHF
CDR3 DNA: TGTGCCTGGAGTGTGATGGGGTCGGGTTCACCCCTCCACTTT
D gene: -
clone size: -
J gene: TRBJ1-6
V gene: TRBV30

CDR3 protein: CASSHSQGQGGTGELFF
CDR3 DNA: TGTGCCAGCAGTCACTCACAGGGGCAGGGAGGCACCGGGGAGCTGTTTTTT
D gene: -
clone size: -
J gene: TRBJ2-2
V gene: TRBV12-3/TRBV12-4

CDR3 protein: CASSWGLPSSGNTIYF
CDR3 DNA: TGTGCCAGCAGCTGGGGACTGCCGTCGTCTGGAAACACCATATATTTT
D gene: -
clone size: -
J gene: TRBJ1-3
V gene: TRBV5-6

CDR3 protein: CASTPGVAATDTQYF
CDR3 DNA: TGTGCCAGCACCCCGGGGGTAGCGGCTACAGATACGCAGTATTTT
D gene: -
clone size: -
J gene: TRBJ2-3
V gene: TRBV2

CDR3 protein: CALISTGLPYEQYF
CDR3 DNA: TGTGCCTTGATTTCCACAGGGCTCCCCTACGAGCAGTACTTC
D gene: -
clone size: -
J gene: TRBJ2-7
V gene: TRBV30

CDR3 protein: CASSVEGEDQETQYF
CDR3 DNA: TGTGCCAGCAGCGTAGAGGGAGAGGATCAAGAGACCCAGTACTTC
D gene: -
clone size: -
J gene: TRBJ2-5
V gene: TRBV9